This T cell receptor beta chain was retrieved from a study of PD-L1 blockade in urothelial cancer (TCRdb year 2017). The study in broad terms: Therapy was started at some point between 2014 and 2016 for all patients, and atezolizumab 1,200 mg was administered intravenously every 3 weeks. Under 30 patients had pretreatment blood TCR-seq, about 24 had at least one posttreatment blood collection, and about 24 had tumor TCR-seq. Blood samples were analyzed at two time points: 3 weeks after treatment start (second dose) and 6 weeks after treatment start. About 85% of the roughly 30 patients were males with bladder-origin urothelial cancer, and about 60% of the roughly 30 reported a prior smoking history. Nine patients achieved durable clinical benefit and approximately 20 did not. Pretreatment tumor samples, along with matched peripheral blood serially collected before and after atezolizumab treatment, were subjected to TCR sequencing. Durable clinical benefit was defined as a progression-free survival longer than 6 months, and TCR features were additionally tested against progression-free survival and overall survival. Blood samples gave median yields of around 140,000 T cells and 80,000 or so unique TCRs, along with a median clonality of 0.080. The study was an exploratory multi-omic analysis of somatic, immune and clinical correlates of response to PD-L1 blockade with atezolizumab in urothelial cancer. Whole exome sequencing and RNA sequencing of pretreatment tumors were performed alongside TCR sequencing in the same patients. An ECOG performance status of 0 or 1 was recorded for the patients, and 0 to 3 prior chemotherapy regimens had been received by the patients. General conclusions and limits of the study: Because of the small sample size (n ≈ 31) and the many exploratory analyses performed, the results are intended to be regarded as hypothesis-generating. Greater expansion of tumor-associated TCR clones in peripheral blood 3 weeks after the start of treatment was observed in patients with durable benefit (n of about 24, p = 0.022). Improved progression-free and overall survival was found to be associated with pretreatment peripheral blood TCR clonality below the median.

According to the study, the label for this sample's time point signals: pretreatment peripheral blood. The cohort included about 27 patients with locally advanced or metastatic urothelial carcinoma who were treated at Memorial Sloan Kettering on a trial protocol. Peripheral blood mononuclear cells were collected pretreatment and during treatment, with between 1 and 8 total time points obtained per patient. The Qiagen DNeasy Blood extraction kit was used to purify genomic DNA from total PBMCs and tumor samples. PBMCs were collected pretreatment and during treatment and were isolated and stored as previously described. This clone was picked up one time. This receptor's antigen is unknown. Per-nucleotide qualities are absent, and no much larger clonotype sits a single base away. The germline V gene specifies SGHRS as CDR1 and YFSETQ as CDR2. Relative to germline, V is 5 bases shorter and J is 6 bases shorter, with 19 bases between their ends. Its CDR3 holds 15 amino acids, cysteine through phenylalanine. The sequence is cut down to CDR3 DNA, 45 bases in frame from base 1.

Synthetic TCR analog templates were spiked into each PCR so that absolute template abundance could be estimated from read counts. The immunoSEQ assay was used to amplify TCRbeta CDR3 regions from genomic DNA with bias-controlled V and J gene primers. Rearranged TCRbeta segments were sequenced at approximately 20X coverage. The authors' pipeline ran thus. Clustering was used to correct sequencing errors, and CDR3s were annotated against IMGT to assign V, D and J genes. Downstream analyses used only productive TCRbeta rearrangements and left out out-of-frame or stop-codon sequences. Clonality was calculated as one minus the Shannon entropy normalized by the log of the number of unique productive sequences. Fisher's exact test with Benjamini-Hochberg correction, using a cutoff of adjusted p below 0.01, was how clones that differed between time points or between blood and tumor were identified. TCRdb provides this immuneACCESS table in a form limited to in-frame rearrangements. Some clones are lacking; in checked studies, under half of them reflect an unresolved V gene, and why the rest are absent is not known. That table supplies the V and J calls and clone size; D and trimming were determined from the DNA. For this sample there are tens of thousands of clones; around 87% appear just once. Jointly, the top ten make up approximately 1.5% of the sample.

This specimen consisted of PBMCs, obtained around atezolizumab (anti-PD-L1) treatment. Recombination joined TRBV5-1 with TRBJ2-3; TRBD2 could be the D gene, as 7 bases match. This receptor was obtained from a man in his fifties or sixties with urothelial cancer. The CDR3 protein sequence reads: CASRLWGEGDDTQYF. The nucleotide sequence reads TGCGCCAGCAGACTATGGGGGGAGGGGGATGATACGCAGTATTTT.